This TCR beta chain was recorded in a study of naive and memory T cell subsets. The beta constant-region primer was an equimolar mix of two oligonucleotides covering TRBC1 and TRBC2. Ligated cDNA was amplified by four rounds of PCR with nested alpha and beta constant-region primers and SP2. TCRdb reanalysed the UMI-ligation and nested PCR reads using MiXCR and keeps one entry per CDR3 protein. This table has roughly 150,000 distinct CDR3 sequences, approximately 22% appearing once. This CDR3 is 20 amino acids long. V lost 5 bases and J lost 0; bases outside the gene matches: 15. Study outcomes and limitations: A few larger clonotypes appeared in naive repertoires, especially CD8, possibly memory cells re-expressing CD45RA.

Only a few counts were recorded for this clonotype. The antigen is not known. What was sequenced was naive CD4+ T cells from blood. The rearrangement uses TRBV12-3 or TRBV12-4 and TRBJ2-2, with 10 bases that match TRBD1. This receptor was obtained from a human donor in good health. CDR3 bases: TGTGCCAGCAGTCATACCCGGGACAGGGGACTTCCCTCGAACACCGGGGAGCTGTTTTTT. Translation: CASSHTRDRGLPSNTGELFF.